Listed below are T cell receptor beta chains from one sample, sequenced in a study of CD8+CD57+ T cells in acquired aplastic anemia. TCRdb redid the calling of the reads with MiXCR, one entry per CDR3 protein. The sample gives about 260,000 distinct CDR3 sequences, approximately 79% of which show up once; around 40% is in the top ten. Material: sorted CD4+, CD8+, or CD8+CD57+ T cells (not recorded which) from PBMCs. All receptors derive from a human donor with aplastic anemia. The CDR3 runs from the conserved cysteine through the conserved F or W. Each record gives: clone size, V gene, J gene, D gene, CDR3 DNA, CDR3 protein. The D gene is left open where the match is weak. Clone size is shown for a subset of rows, as once, few, many or a class of expanded clone.

>NA|TRBV7-6|TRBJ2-5|TRBD1
TGTGCCAGCAGAAACAGGGGGCAGGGCGGGGAGCTGTACTTC
CASRNRGQGGELYF
>NA|TRBV5-5|TRBJ2-3|NA
TGTGCCAGCAGCGTAGCGTGTAATACGCAGTATTTT
CASSVACNTQYF
>NA|TRBV19|TRBJ1-6|NA
TGTGCCAGTAGCTTGGGGGACGGCGCCTATAATTCACCCCTCCACTTT
CASSLGDGAYNSPLHF
>few|TRBV25-1|TRBJ2-1|TRBD2
TGTGCCAGCAGTAGACTAGCGGTATACAATGAGCAGTTCTTC
CASSRLAVYNEQFF
>NA|TRBV7-9|TRBJ1-2|NA
TGTGCCATCACGGTCGAGACTGAAGCTTTCTTTTATGACTACACCTTC
CAITVETEAFFYDYTF
>few|TRBV7-9|TRBJ2-7|NA
TGTGCCAGCAGCTTTCACGGGTACGAGCAGTACTTC
CASSFHGYEQYF
>NA|TRBV5-1|TRBJ2-7|NA
TGCGCCAGTTCAGAAGGGTTGAACTACGAGCAGTACTTC
CASSEGLNYEQYF
>NA|TRBV11-3|TRBJ2-5|NA
TGTGCCAGCAGTTCAGGCGTGACATGGGGAGAGACCCAGTACTTC
CASSSGVTWGETQYF
>NA|TRBV7-8|TRBJ2-7|NA
TGTGCCAGCGGAGGGGGGGCCTCCTCCTACGAGCAGTACTTC
CASGGGASSYEQYF
>NA|TRBV7-2|TRBJ2-5|NA
TGTGCCAGCAGCTTGGCTAGGGCGCCCCAGCACTTC
CASSLARAPQHF